This T cell receptor beta chain was identified in a study of cytomegalovirus exposure and HLA in healthy donors. The study ran its PCR with 60 Vbeta and 13 Jbeta primers. Sequencing was performed with immunoSEQ multiplex PCR; in TCRdb, only in-frame clones are kept and a portion is missing. In the table there are 150,000 to 250,000 clones, 70% to 85% of which are singletons. The CDR3 length is 17 residues. With 0 bases removed from V and 4 bases from J, the gap between germline ends came to 18 bases. Germline V CDR1 and CDR2: LGHNA, YNFKEQ. This sequence originates from a woman aged 25 to 39 in good health and CMV-seropositive. Sequenced: PBMCs. This chain connects TRBV4-2 to TRBJ1-1, with D tentatively TRBD1 (6 bases). This chain's CDR3 is CASSQDSGGLLTTEAFF. The CDR3, as DNA: TGTGCCAGCAGCCAAGATTCTGGGGGCTTGTTGACCACTGAAGCTTTCTTT.